This TCR beta chain was observed in a study of T-cell reconstitution after alpha-beta-depleted transplantation in children. This clonotype was detected many times. Unique molecular identifiers were incorporated into the prepared TCRbeta library. TCRdb re-called the PCR reads through MiXCR, storing one row per CDR3 protein. The sample lists about 240,000 distinct CDR3 sequences; around 12% were seen once. The V gene's germline CDR1 is SNHLY and CDR2 FYNNEI. Trimming removed 0 bases at V and 2 bases at J, with 10 bases between. The CDR3 sequence is 15 residues long. This specimen consisted of PBMCs from the stem cell graft donor, obtained from the stem cell graft. The receptor comes from a human donor who donated a stem cell graft to a child with acute lymphoblastic leukemia. The V call is TRBV2, the J call TRBJ1-1; D remains ambiguous. The chain's CDR3 is CASSEAGRVNTEAFF. In DNA form, the CDR3 reads TGTGCCAGCAGTGAAGCGGGCAGAGTTAACACTGAAGCTTTCTTT. Full variable domain (outside the CDR3, taken from reference TRBV2 and TRBJ1-1): EPEVTQTPSHQVTQMGQEVILRCVPISNHLYFYWYRQILGQKVEFLVSFYNNEISEKSEIFDDQFSVERPDGSNFTLKIRSTKLEDSAMYFCASSEAGRVNTEAFFGQGTRLTVV.